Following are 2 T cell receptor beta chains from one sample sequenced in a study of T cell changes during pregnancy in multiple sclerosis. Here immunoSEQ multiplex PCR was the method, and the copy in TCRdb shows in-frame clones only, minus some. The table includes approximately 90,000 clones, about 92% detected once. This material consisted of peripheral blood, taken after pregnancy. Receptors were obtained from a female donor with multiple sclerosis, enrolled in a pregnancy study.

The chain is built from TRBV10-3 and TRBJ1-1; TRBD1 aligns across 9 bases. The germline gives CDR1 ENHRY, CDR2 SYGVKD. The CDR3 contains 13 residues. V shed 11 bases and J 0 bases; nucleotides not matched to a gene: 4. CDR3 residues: CASTGGLNTEAFF. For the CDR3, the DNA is TGTGCCTCTACAGGGGGCCTGAACACTGAAGCTTTCTTT.

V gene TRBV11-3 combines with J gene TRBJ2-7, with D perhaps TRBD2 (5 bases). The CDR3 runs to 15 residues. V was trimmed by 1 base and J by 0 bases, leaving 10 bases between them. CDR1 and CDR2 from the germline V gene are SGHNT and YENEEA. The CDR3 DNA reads TGTGCCAGCAGCTTAGGAGGGAAGAGCTCCTACGAGCAGTACTTC. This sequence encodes CASSLGGKSSYEQYF.